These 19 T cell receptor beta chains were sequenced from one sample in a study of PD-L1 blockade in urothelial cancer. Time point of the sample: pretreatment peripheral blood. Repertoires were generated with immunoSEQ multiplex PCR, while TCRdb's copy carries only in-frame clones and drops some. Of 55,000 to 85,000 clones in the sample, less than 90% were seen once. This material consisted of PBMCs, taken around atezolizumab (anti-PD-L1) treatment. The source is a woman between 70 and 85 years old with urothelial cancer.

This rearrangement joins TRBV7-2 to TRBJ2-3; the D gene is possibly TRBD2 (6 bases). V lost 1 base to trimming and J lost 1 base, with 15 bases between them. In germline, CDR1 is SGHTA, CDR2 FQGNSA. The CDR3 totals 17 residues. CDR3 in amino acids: CASSLDGGPGGTDTQYF. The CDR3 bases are TGTGCCAGCAGCTTAGACGGAGGGCCGGGTGGCACAGATACGCAGTATTTT.

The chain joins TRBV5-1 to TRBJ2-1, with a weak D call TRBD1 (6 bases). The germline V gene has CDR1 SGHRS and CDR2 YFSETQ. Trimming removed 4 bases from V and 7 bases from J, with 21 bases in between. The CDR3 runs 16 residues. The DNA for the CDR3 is TGCGCCAGCAGCCAAATCAAAACAGGGATCCCAAATGAGCAGTTCTTC. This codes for CASSQIKTGIPNEQFF.

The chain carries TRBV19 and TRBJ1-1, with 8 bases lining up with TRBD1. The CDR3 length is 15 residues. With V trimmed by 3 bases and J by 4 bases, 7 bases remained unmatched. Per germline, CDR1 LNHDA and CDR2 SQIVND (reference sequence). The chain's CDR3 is CASSMGQVGGTEAFF. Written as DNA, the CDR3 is TGTGCCAGTAGTATGGGACAGGTTGGGGGCACTGAAGCTTTCTTT.

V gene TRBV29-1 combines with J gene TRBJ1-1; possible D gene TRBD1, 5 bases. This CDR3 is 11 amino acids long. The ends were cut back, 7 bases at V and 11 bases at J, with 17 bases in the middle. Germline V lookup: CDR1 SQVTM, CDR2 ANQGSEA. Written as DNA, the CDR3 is TGCAGCGCCATAGATGGGGGGTGGGCTTTCTTT. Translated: CSAIDGGWAFF.

CDR3 bases: TGTGCCAGCAGTTTCCAGGGGCATCAGCCCCAGCATTTT. This sequence encodes CASSFQGHQPQHF. The V gene is TRBV6-6, the J gene TRBJ1-5; D might be TRBD1 (6 bases). The germline CDR1 and CDR2 sequences are MNHNY and SVGAGI (reference sequence). This CDR3 contains 13 residues. V was shortened by 4 bases and J by 5 bases, with 9 bases between the two germline ends.

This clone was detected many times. The chain's CDR3 is CASSRLVQETQYF. The CDR3 DNA reads as TGTGCCAGCAGCAGACTAGTCCAAGAGACCCAGTACTTC. V gene TRBV7-6 combines with J gene TRBJ2-5, with D tentatively TRBD2 (6 bases). The V gene's germline CDR1 is SGHVS and CDR2 FNYEAQ. CDR3 length equals 13 residues. V lost 5 bases to trimming and J lost 1 base, with 8 bases between them.

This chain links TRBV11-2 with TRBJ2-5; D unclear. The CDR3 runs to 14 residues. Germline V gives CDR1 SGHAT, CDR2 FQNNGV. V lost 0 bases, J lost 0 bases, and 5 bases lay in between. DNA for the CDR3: TGTGCCAGCAGCTTAGATCCGTACCAAGAGACCCAGTACTTC. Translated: CASSLDPYQETQYF.

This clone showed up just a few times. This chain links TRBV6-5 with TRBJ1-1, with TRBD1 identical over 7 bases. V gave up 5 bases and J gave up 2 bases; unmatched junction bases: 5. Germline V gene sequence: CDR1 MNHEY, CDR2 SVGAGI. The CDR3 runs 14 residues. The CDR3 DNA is TGTGCCAGCAGTCGACAGGGACCAAACACTGAAGCTTTCTTT. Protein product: CASSRQGPNTEAFF.

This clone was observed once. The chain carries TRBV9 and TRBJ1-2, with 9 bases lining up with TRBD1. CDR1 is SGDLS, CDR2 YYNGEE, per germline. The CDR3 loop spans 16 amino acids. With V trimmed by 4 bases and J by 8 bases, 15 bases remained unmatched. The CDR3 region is CASSSGQGLGAKGYTF. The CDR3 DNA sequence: TGTGCCAGCAGCTCCGGACAGGGGTTGGGGGCTAAAGGCTACACCTTC.

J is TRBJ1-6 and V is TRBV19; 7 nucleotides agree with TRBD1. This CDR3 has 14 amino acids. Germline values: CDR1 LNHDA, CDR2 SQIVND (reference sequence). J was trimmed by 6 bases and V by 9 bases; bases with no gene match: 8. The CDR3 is CASTLRQGNSPLHF. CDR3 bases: TGTGCCAGCACCCTCCGACAGGGTAATTCACCCCTCCACTTT. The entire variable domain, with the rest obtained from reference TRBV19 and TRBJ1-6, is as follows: DGGITQSPKYLFRKEGQNVTLSCEQNLNHDAMYWYRQDPGQGLRLIYYSQIVNDFQKGDIAEGYSVSREKKESFPLTVTSAQKNPTAFYLCASTLRQGNSPLHFGNGTRLTVT.

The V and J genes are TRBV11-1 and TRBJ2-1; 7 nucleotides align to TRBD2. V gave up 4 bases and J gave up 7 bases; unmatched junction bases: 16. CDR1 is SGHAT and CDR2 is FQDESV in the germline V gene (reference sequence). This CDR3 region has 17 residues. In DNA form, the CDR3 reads TGTGCCAGCAGCTCGGGGCCGCGGGAGTTCGCGGGGAATGAGCAGTTCTTC. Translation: CASSSGPREFAGNEQFF. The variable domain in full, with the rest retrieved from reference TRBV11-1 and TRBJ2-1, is EAEVAQSPRYKITEKSQAVAFWCDPISGHATLYWYRQILGQGPELLVQFQDESVVDDSQLPKDRFSAERLKGVDSTLKIQPAELGDSAMYLCASSSGPREFAGNEQFFGPGTRLTVL.

The CDR3 sequence: CASSDDRDSAYEQYF. CDR3 coding DNA: TGTGCCAGCAGCGACGACCGGGACAGCGCTTACGAGCAGTACTTC. J is TRBJ2-7 and V is TRBV9, with 7 bases fitting TRBD1. Unmatched junction bases numbered 10, after V lost 3 bases and J lost 4 bases. CDR3 length: 15 residues. The V gene's germline CDR1 is SGDLS and CDR2 YYNGEE.

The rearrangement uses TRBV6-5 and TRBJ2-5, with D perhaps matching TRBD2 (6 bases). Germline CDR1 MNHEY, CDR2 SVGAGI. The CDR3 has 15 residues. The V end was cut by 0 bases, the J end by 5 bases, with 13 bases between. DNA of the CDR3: TGTGCCAGCAGTTACTCTTCGGCGGGGTGGGAGACCCAGTACTTC. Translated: CASSYSSAGWETQYF.

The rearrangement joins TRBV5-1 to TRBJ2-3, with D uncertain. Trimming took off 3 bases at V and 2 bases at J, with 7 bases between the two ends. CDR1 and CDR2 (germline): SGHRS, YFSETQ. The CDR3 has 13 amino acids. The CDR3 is CASSSVVTDTQYF. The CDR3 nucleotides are TGCGCCAGCAGCTCTGTCGTCACAGATACGCAGTATTTT. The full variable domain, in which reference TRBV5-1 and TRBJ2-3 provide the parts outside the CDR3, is KAGVTQTPRYLIKTRGQQVTLSCSPISGHRSVSWYQQTPGQGLQFLFEYFSETQRNKGNFPGRFSGRQFSNSRSEMNVSTLELGDSALYLCASSSVVTDTQYFGPGTRLTVL.

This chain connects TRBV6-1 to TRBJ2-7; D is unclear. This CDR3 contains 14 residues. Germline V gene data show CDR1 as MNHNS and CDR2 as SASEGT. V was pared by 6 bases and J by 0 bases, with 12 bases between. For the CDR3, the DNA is TGTGCCAGCAGACCCACATGGTTCTCCTACGAGCAGTACTTC. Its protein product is CASRPTWFSYEQYF.

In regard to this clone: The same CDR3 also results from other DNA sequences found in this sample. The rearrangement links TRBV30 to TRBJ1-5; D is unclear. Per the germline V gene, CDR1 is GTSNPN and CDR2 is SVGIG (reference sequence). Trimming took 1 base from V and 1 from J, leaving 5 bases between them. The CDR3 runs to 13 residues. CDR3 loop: CAWSGQSNQPQHF. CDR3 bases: TGTGCCTGGAGTGGGCAGAGCAATCAGCCCCAGCATTTT.

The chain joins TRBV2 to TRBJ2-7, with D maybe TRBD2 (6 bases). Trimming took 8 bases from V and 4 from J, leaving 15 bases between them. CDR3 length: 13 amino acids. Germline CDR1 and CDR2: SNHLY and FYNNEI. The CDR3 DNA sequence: TGTGCCAGCGTGGAGGGGCAAGCGTACGAGCAGTACTTC. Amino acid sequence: CASVEGQAYEQYF.

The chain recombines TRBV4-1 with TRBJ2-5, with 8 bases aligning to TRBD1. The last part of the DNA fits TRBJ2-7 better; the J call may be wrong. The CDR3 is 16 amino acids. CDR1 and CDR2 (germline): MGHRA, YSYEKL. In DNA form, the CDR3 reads TGCGCCAGCAGCCAAGATATGGCAGGGGGCAGCTACGAGCAGTACTTC. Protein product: CASSQDMAGGSYEQYF.

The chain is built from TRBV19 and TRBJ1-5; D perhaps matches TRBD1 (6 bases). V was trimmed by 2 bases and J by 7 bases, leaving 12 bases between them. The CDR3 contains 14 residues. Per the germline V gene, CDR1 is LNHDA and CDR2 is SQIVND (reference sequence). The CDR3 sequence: CASSIKQGDQPQHF. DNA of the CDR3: TGTGCCAGTAGTATAAAACAGGGTGACCAGCCCCAGCATTTT.